These 19 T cell receptor beta chains share one sample of origin, sequenced in a study of cytotoxic CD8 clonotypes in ibrutinib-treated CLL. The method was immunoSEQ multiplex PCR; TCRdb's version includes in-frame clones alone and lacks a portion of them. The data hold 100,000 to 150,000 clones, with roughly 85% observed a single time. The sample was PBMCs, taken after 24 months of ibrutinib treatment. Receptor source: a human donor with chronic lymphocytic leukemia.

V is TRBV7-8 and J is TRBJ2-2, with TRBD2 matching 14 bases. With V trimmed by 5 bases and J by 5 bases, 4 bases remained unmatched. The germline V gene encodes CDR1 SGHVS and CDR2 FQNEAQ. The CDR3 is made up of 16 amino acids. DNA of the CDR3: TGTGCCAGCAGCCCCCGGACTAGCGGGGGGACCGGGGAGCTGTTTTTT. It encodes CASSPRTSGGTGELFF.

Only a few counts were recorded for this clone. The chain is built from TRBV30 and TRBJ1-1; possible D gene TRBD1, 5 bases. The CDR3 extends over 14 amino acids. V gave up 3 bases and J gave up 5 bases, with 16 bases separating them. The V gene's germline CDR1 is GTSNPN and CDR2 SVGIG (reference sequence). In nucleotides, the CDR3 is TGTGCCTGGAGCCTAGCTCCCTGGGGGACTGAAGCTTTCTTT. It specifies CAWSLAPWGTEAFF.

The CDR3, as DNA: TGTGCCAGCAGCCGACAGCCGATTAATGAAAAACTGTTTTTT. Translated: CASSRQPINEKLFF. The chain carries TRBV7-9 and TRBJ1-4; D perhaps matches TRBD1 (5 bases). The V end lost 5 bases, the J end lost 4 bases, and 11 bases lay between the germline ends. CDR1 SEHNR and CDR2 FQNEAQ come from the germline V gene (reference sequence). CDR3 length: 14 residues.

This clone showed up just once. This chain joins TRBV29-1 and TRBJ1-5, with 9 bases matching TRBD1. V dropped 6 bases and J dropped 0; count of bases not matched to a gene: 15. This CDR3 contains 18 residues. Germline CDR1 and CDR2: SQVTM and ANQGSEA. CDR3 in amino acids: CSVSGTGTMLSSNQPQHF. CDR3 in DNA: TGCAGCGTCTCCGGGACAGGGACTATGCTCTCTAGCAATCAGCCCCAGCATTTT.

The CDR3 loop is CASSSLPPREGPYEQYF. The CDR3 DNA reads as TGCGCCAGCAGCTCGCTCCCCCCGCGGGAGGGCCCATACGAGCAGTACTTC. The chain is built from TRBV5-1 and TRBJ2-7, with TRBD2 matching 9 bases. This CDR3 has 17 amino acids. The V segment lost 3 bases and the J segment 4 bases; nucleotides outside the gene matches: 14. CDR1 and CDR2 from the germline V gene are SGHRS and YFSETQ.

The V gene is TRBV11-3, the J gene TRBJ2-2; D remains ambiguous. The V end was cut by 9 bases, the J end by 3 bases, with 8 bases between. This CDR3 region has 12 residues. Per the germline V gene, CDR1 is SGHNT and CDR2 is YENEEA. CDR3 amino acids: CARAPYTGELFF. The DNA for the CDR3 is TGTGCCAGGGCCCCATACACCGGGGAGCTGTTTTTT.

The J gene is TRBJ2-5, the V gene TRBV30, with 7 nucleotides matching TRBD2. V gave up 0 bases and J gave up 1 base; unmatched junction bases: 5. This CDR3 is built from 15 residues. Germline CDR1 GTSNPN, CDR2 SVGIG (reference sequence). CDR3 bases: TGTGCCTGGAGTGTAGGTGGGACTATCCAAGAGACCCAGTACTTC. This translates into CAWSVGGTIQETQYF.

The chain combines TRBV19 with TRBJ2-7, with D perhaps assigned TRBD1 or TRBD2 (6 bases each). Germline V gives CDR1 LNHDA, CDR2 SQIVND (reference sequence). V lost 8 bases to trimming and J lost 6 bases, with 20 bases between them. The CDR3 contains 14 residues. Written as DNA, the CDR3 is TGTGCCAGTCCGACGGGGGCGGATCGGGGCGAGCAGTACTTC. Its protein is CASPTGADRGEQYF.

The rearrangement uses TRBV2 and TRBJ1-2; a weak D match, TRBD1 (5 bases). Trimming shortened V by 2 bases and J by 8 bases, and 6 bases separated the two germline ends. The CDR3 spans 11 residues. Germline loops: CDR1 SNHLY, CDR2 FYNNEI. The CDR3 protein is CASSERDGYTF. The DNA for the CDR3 is TGTGCCAGCAGTGAAAGGGACGGCTACACCTTC. The full variable domain, its missing parts supplied by reference TRBV2 and TRBJ1-2, is EPEVTQTPSHQVTQMGQEVILRCVPISNHLYFYWYRQILGQKVEFLVSFYNNEISEKSEIFDDQFSVERPDGSNFTLKIRSTKLEDSAMYFCASSERDGYTFGSGTRLTVV.

The genes are TRBV19 and TRBJ1-5; 9 nucleotides line up with TRBD1. V lost 6 bases to trimming and J lost 4 bases; unmatched junction nucleotides: 7. The CDR3 contains 15 residues. Germline CDR1 and CDR2: LNHDA and SQIVND (reference sequence). CDR3 protein: CASRGGTGHNQPQHF. DNA of the CDR3: TGTGCCAGTAGGGGGGGGACAGGGCATAATCAGCCCCAGCATTTT.

This chain connects TRBV28 to TRBJ2-2, with D possibly being TRBD1 or TRBD2 (5 bases each). Trimming shortened V by 4 bases and J by 4 bases, and 13 bases separated the two germline ends. Germline assignment: CDR1 MDHEN and CDR2 SYDVKM. The length of the CDR3 is 15 residues. Here the CDR3 reads CASSSPGRSTGELFF. The CDR3 DNA follows: TGTGCCAGCAGTTCGCCGGGACGGAGCACCGGGGAGCTGTTTTTT.

CDR3 nucleotides: TGTGCCAGCAGCTCAGTAGCGGGCCTAAACACCGGGGAGCTGTTTTTT. Translation: CASSSVAGLNTGELFF. The chain recombines TRBV7-9 with TRBJ2-2; TRBD2 matches at 7 bases. The CDR3 length is 16 residues. Germline V gives CDR1 SEHNR, CDR2 FQNEAQ (reference sequence). V was clipped by 4 bases and J by 2 bases; unmatched bases: 7.

The rearrangement links TRBV7-2 to TRBJ2-5; D gene ambiguous. The germline V and J ends were trimmed by 1 base and 5 bases, with 14 bases remaining between them. Germline values: CDR1 SGHTA, CDR2 FQGNSA. The CDR3 length is 15 residues. The CDR3 spells CASSLETPPWETQYF. The CDR3 DNA follows: TGTGCCAGCAGCTTAGAGACCCCTCCTTGGGAGACCCAGTACTTC. Full variable domain (outside the CDR3, taken from reference TRBV7-2 and TRBJ2-5): GAGVSQSPSNKVTEKGKDVELRCDPISGHTALYWYRQSLGQGLEFLIYFQGNSAPDKSGLPSDRFSAERTGGSVSTLTIQRTQQEDSAVYLCASSLETPPWETQYFGPGTRLLVL.

This clone was counted a single time. This sequence joins TRBV4-2 and TRBJ2-2; TRBD2 matches at 12 bases. This CDR3 comprises 19 residues. Germline values: CDR1 LGHNA, CDR2 YNFKEQ. V shed 1 base and J 6 bases; nucleotides not matched to a gene: 12. CDR3 in amino acids: CASSQGQRTSGKSAGELFF. CDR3 DNA: TGTGCCAGCAGCCAAGGTCAGCGGACTAGCGGGAAGTCTGCCGGGGAGCTGTTTTTT.

The V gene is TRBV18, the J gene TRBJ2-6; 7 bases fit TRBD1. CDR1 and CDR2 from the germline V gene are KGHSH and LQKENI. J was trimmed by 1 base and V by 6 bases; bases with no gene match: 3. The CDR3 loop spans 15 amino acids. CDR3 region: CASSRDRSGANVLTF. The CDR3 bases are TGTGCCAGCTCCCGGGACAGATCTGGGGCCAACGTCCTGACTTTC.

The chain recombines TRBV28 with TRBJ1-6; D is unresolved. The CDR3 runs to 15 residues. Trimming took off 6 bases at V and 9 bases at J, with 18 bases between the two ends. The germline gives CDR1 MDHEN, CDR2 SYDVKM. The CDR3 nucleotides read TGTGCCAGCAGGGAAGCGGAACAAATACTTTCACCCCTCCACTTT. This encodes CASREAEQILSPLHF. Full variable domain (remainder filled in from reference TRBV28 and TRBJ1-6): DVKVTQSSRYLVKRTGEKVFLECVQDMDHENMFWYRQDPGLGLRLIYFSYDVKMKEKGDIPEGYSVSREKKERFSLILESASTNQTSMYLCASREAEQILSPLHFGNGTRLTVT.

This rearrangement joins TRBV11-2 to TRBJ1-1, with 10 bases lining up with TRBD1. The V and J ends lost 3 bases and 5 bases, in that order; junction bases with no gene match: 3. The CDR3 extends over 14 amino acids. Per the germline V gene, CDR1 is SGHAT and CDR2 is FQNNGV. The CDR3 DNA sequence: TGTGCCAGCAGCTTCGGACAGGGGGAGACTGAAGCTTTCTTT. The encoded protein is CASSFGQGETEAFF.

The rearrangement links TRBV4-2 to TRBJ2-2, with D hard to call. V lost 4 bases to trimming and J lost 0 bases, with 6 bases between them. CDR1 LGHNA and CDR2 YNFKEQ come from the germline V gene. The CDR3 runs to 14 residues. CDR3 in DNA: TGTGCCAGCAGCCGCAGACCGAACACCGGGGAGCTGTTTTTT. It specifies CASSRRPNTGELFF.

The J gene is TRBJ2-2, the V gene TRBV5-1; D might be TRBD2 (7 bases). The CDR3 has 15 amino acids. The germline V and J ends were trimmed by 6 bases and 7 bases, with 19 bases remaining between them. Germline CDR1 reads SGHRS; CDR2 reads YFSETQ. The CDR3 region has the DNA TGCGCCAGCAAAATGGAAGGGGGGGCCGGCGGGGAGCTGTTTTTT. Residues: CASKMEGGAGGELFF.